The present entry profiles one T cell receptor beta chain with its context. Its cognate antigen is unknown. Repertoires were generated with immunoSEQ multiplex PCR, while TCRdb's copy carries only in-frame clones and drops some. The table shows around 59,000 clones, with just under 80% occurring only once. The record originates from a study of vaccination effects on CD4 cells after COVID-19. The CDR3 covers 21 residues. CDR1 SNHLY and CDR2 FYNNEI come from the germline V gene. V was pared by 5 bases and J by 5 bases, with 24 bases of the junction left unmatched. Study conclusions and caveats: The authors studied few convalescent patients and collected no early post-infection timepoints.

ViraFEST expansion of antigen-specific CD4+ T cells with viral peptide pools preceded sequencing. CD4+ T cell isolation took place after nine to eleven days of culture. Subjects were given two BNT162b2 or mRNA-1273 vaccine doses. Cultivation was performed at roughly 2.2 million PBMC per well with roughly 9.1 IU/ml IL-2 and 9.5 to 10 ug/ml peptides added. The specimen was CD4+ T cells from PBMCs cultured with HCoV-OC43 spike peptides, collected after COVID-19 vaccination. Subset reported: HCoV-OC43 spike overlapping peptide pool stimulation. V and J are TRBV2 and TRBJ2-5, with 12 bases fitting TRBD2. This clonotype originated in a human donor who received a COVID-19 vaccine. This chain's CDR3 is CASSTLGGITGLAGSEETQYF. In nucleotides, the CDR3 is TGTGCCAGCAGTACCCTGGGGGGGATCACAGGACTAGCGGGGTCTGAGGAGACCCAGTACTTC.